This TCR beta chain was found in a study of T cells in Graves' hyperthyroidism and ophthalmopathy. Amplification yielded TCR beta CDR3 regions, with RNA transcripts as the source. The HTBI primer set served for first-round RT-PCR of the TCR CDR3. TCRdb redid the calling of the multiplex PCR reads with MiXCR, one entry per CDR3 protein. The sample includes under 450,000 distinct CDR3 sequences, roughly 14% of them seen just once. With V trimmed by 3 bases and J by 3 bases, 4 bases remained unmatched. This CDR3 has 16 residues. Germline CDR1 and CDR2: SGHRS and YFSETQ. The gene calls are TRBV5-1 and TRBJ2-1, with 12 bases matching TRBD2. The sequenced sample was blood. The origin of this receptor is a woman between 18 and 29 years old with Graves' hyperthyroidism. The CDR3 loop reads CASSSRLAGVYNEQFF. The CDR3 DNA sequence: TGCGCCAGCAGCTCGAGACTAGCGGGAGTCTACAATGAGCAGTTCTTC.